These 8 T cell receptor beta chains share one sample of origin, sequenced in a study of somatic mutations in cytotoxic T cells in rheumatoid arthritis. Sequencing was performed with immunoSEQ multiplex PCR; in TCRdb, only in-frame clones are kept and a portion is missing. The sample records about 7,400 clones, approximately 90% being singletons. Sequenced material: CD8+ T cells sorted from blood. The receptors were gathered from a man aged 40-55 years with rheumatoid arthritis.

This clone was seen a single time. The chain has TRBV2 and TRBJ2-5, with D perhaps matching TRBD2 (5 bases). Germline V gives CDR1 SNHLY, CDR2 FYNNEI. Trimming stripped 1 base from V and 2 bases from J, with 11 bases between. This CDR3 is built from 15 residues. CDR3 DNA sequence: TGTGCCAGCAGTGAAGGGAGGCTAGGGCAAGAGACCCAGTACTTC. This translates into CASSEGRLGQETQYF.

The chain recombines TRBV10-2 with TRBJ2-3, with TRBD1 as a possible D gene (6 bases). V dropped 1 base and J dropped 8 bases, with 16 bases sitting between them. CDR1 WSHSY and CDR2 SAAADI come from the germline V gene. The CDR3 has 15 residues. This CDR3 reads CASSEFQGSRVTQYF. In nucleotides, the CDR3 is TGCGCCAGCAGTGAGTTTCAGGGGTCAAGAGTTACGCAGTATTTT.

V gene TRBV13 combines with J gene TRBJ2-5; 9 nucleotides agree with TRBD1. The CDR3 is 13 residues long. J lost 4 bases, V lost 5 bases, and 2 bases had no gene match. Per germline, CDR1 PRHDT and CDR2 FYEKMQ (reference sequence). CDR3 coding DNA: TGTGCCAGCAGCGAGACAGGGGGAGAGACCCAGTACTTC. Protein product: CASSETGGETQYF.

The chain combines TRBV7-2 with TRBJ2-2; 8 nucleotides match TRBD1. The V gene end was trimmed by 2 bases and the J gene end by 3 bases; junction bases not matched to a gene: 2. This CDR3 comprises 15 residues. Per germline, CDR1 SGHTA and CDR2 FQGNSA. The DNA of the CDR3 is TGTGCCAGCAGCTTACGGGACAGGTACACCGGGGAGCTGTTTTTT. It specifies CASSLRDRYTGELFF.

V and J are TRBV20-1 and TRBJ1-2; no clear D. This CDR3 comprises 10 residues. Germline-derived CDR1 and CDR2 are DFQATT and SNEGSKA (reference sequence). The ends were cut back, 2 bases at V and 5 bases at J, with 3 bases in the middle. The CDR3 spells CSARQYGYTF. CDR3 in DNA: TGCAGTGCTAGACAATATGGCTACACCTTC.

This clone was detected only a few times. The chain employs TRBV6-5 and TRBJ1-2; TRBD1 matches 9 bases. V was pared by 6 bases and J by 6 bases, with 8 bases of the junction left unmatched. Germline loops: CDR1 MNHEY, CDR2 SVGAGI. The length of the CDR3 is 14 residues. CDR3 nucleotides: TGTGCCAGCAGCTCCGGGACAGGGATAGATGGCTACACCTTC. Translating gives CASSSGTGIDGYTF.

The chain recombines TRBV4-1 with TRBJ1-1; D ambiguous. This CDR3 is built from 13 residues. V was shortened by 7 bases and J by 3 bases, with 12 bases between the two germline ends. The germline V gene has CDR1 MGHRA and CDR2 YSYEKL. The CDR3 DNA follows: TGCGCCAGCAACTGGGAGGTTGACACTGAAGCTTTCTTT. Its translation is CASNWEVDTEAFF.

With respect to this clone: At one end, the junction sequence differs from germline, possibly due to a read error. The gene calls are TRBV9 and TRBJ1-1, with D unresolved. The germline V gene encodes CDR1 SGDLS and CDR2 YYNGEE. The CDR3 totals 15 residues. CDR3 sequence (DNA): TGTGCCAGCAGCGTAGTTTACAGTCTGAACACTGAAGTTTTCTTT. Its protein product is CASSVVYSLNTEVFF. Using reference TRBV9 and TRBJ1-1 for the parts outside the CDR3, the full variable domain is DSGVTQTPKHLITATGQRVTLRCSPRSGDLSVYWYQQSLDQGLQFLIQYYNGEERAKGNILERFSAQQFPDLHSELNLSSLELGDSALYFCASSVVYSLNTEVFFGQGTRLTVV.